The 32 T cell receptor beta chains reported below all come from one sample, sequenced in a study of blood T cell repertoires in COVID-19. The assay was immunoSEQ multiplex PCR, and TCRdb's table has in-frame clones only and misses some. The sample has about 220,000 clones; roughly 80% are singletons. Source material: PBMCs or T cells enriched from blood (not recorded which). These receptors came from a middle-aged woman with acute COVID-19.

V and J are TRBV6-5 and TRBJ1-5, with D perhaps matching TRBD1 (6 bases). Trimming took 6 bases from V and 3 from J, leaving 9 bases between them. Per germline, CDR1 MNHEY and CDR2 SVGAGI. The CDR3 length is 13 residues. The CDR3 protein is CASRPGANQPQHF. In DNA, the CDR3 is TGTGCCAGCAGGCCAGGGGCCAATCAGCCCCAGCATTTT.

This clone was recorded once. The V gene is TRBV30, the J gene TRBJ1-1; weak D call: TRBD1 (5 bases). There are 13 residues in the CDR3. CDR1 and CDR2 (germline): GTSNPN, SVGIG (reference sequence). Trimming took 0 bases from V and 3 from J, leaving 8 bases between them. CDR3 bases: TGTGCCTGGAGTGTTGGGGGGGACACTGAAGCTTTCTTT. This gives the protein CAWSVGGDTEAFF.

This clone appeared once. The gene calls are TRBV28 and TRBJ1-5, with TRBD1 matching 8 bases. The CDR3 length is 17 residues. The V and J ends lost 6 bases and 1 base, in that order; junction bases with no gene match: 11. Germline lookup yields CDR1 MDHEN and CDR2 SYDVKM. CDR3 coding DNA: TGTGCCAGCAGCGCTCCCGGGACAGGACAGAGCAATCAGCCCCAGCATTTT. Translated: CASSAPGTGQSNQPQHF.

The rearrangement uses TRBV6-5 and TRBJ1-6, with TRBD1 identical over 9 bases. The V and J ends lost 6 bases and 10 bases, in that order; junction bases with no gene match: 7. The germline CDR1 and CDR2 sequences are MNHEY and SVGAGI. The CDR3 is 14 residues long. The DNA for the CDR3 is TGTGCCAGCAGCCGGACAGGGGTGGACTCACCCCTCCACTTT. Its protein is CASSRTGVDSPLHF.

The V gene is TRBV7-2, the J gene TRBJ2-7; TRBD1 might be the D (6 bases). Germline V gene data show CDR1 as SGHTA and CDR2 as FQGNSA. V gave up 4 bases and J gave up 4 bases, with 14 bases separating them. The CDR3 runs to 14 residues. CDR3 nucleotide sequence: TGTGCCAGCAGCTCAGGGGTAATGGGGTACGAGCAGTACTTC. Amino acids: CASSSGVMGYEQYF.

The V call is TRBV4-2, the J call TRBJ1-1, with D hard to call. The germline CDR1 and CDR2 sequences are LGHNA and YNFKEQ. The CDR3 is 15 residues long. V was cut by 1 base and J by 0 bases, with 9 bases left in between. CDR3 protein: CASSQVELMNTEAFF. CDR3 in DNA: TGTGCCAGCAGCCAAGTAGAGCTTATGAACACTGAAGCTTTCTTT.

In this sample, this clone turned up once. This sample includes further DNA sequences coding for the same CDR3. J is TRBJ1-1 and V is TRBV27, with 7 bases aligning to TRBD1. The J segment lost 1 base and the V segment lost 3 bases, leaving 2 bases of the junction unmatched. The CDR3 runs 14 residues. Germline V gene sequence: CDR1 MNHEY, CDR2 SMNVEV (reference sequence). The CDR3: CASSFRTGNTEAFF. In DNA, the CDR3 is TGTGCCAGCAGTTTTCGGACAGGGAACACTGAAGCTTTCTTT.

The chain employs TRBV5-4 and TRBJ2-1; 10 positions agree with TRBD2. The V segment lost 1 base and the J segment 6 bases; nucleotides outside the gene matches: 10. The CDR3 loop spans 17 amino acids. CDR1 SGHNT and CDR2 YYREEE come from the germline V gene (reference sequence). CDR3 protein: CASSLSVASGGVNEQFF. The CDR3 nucleotides read TGTGCCAGCAGCTTGTCGGTGGCTAGCGGGGGAGTCAATGAGCAGTTCTTC. Full variable domain (rest looked up from reference TRBV5-4 and TRBJ2-1): ETGVTQSPTHLIKTRGQQVTLRCSSQSGHNTVSWYQQALGQGPQFIFQYYREEENGRGNFPPRFSGLQFPNYSSELNVNALELDDSALYLCASSLSVASGGVNEQFFGPGTRLTVL.

As to this clone: The same CDR3 also results from other DNA sequences found in this sample. The rearrangement links TRBV7-9 to TRBJ2-7, with 7 bases that match TRBD2. Germline CDR1 reads SEHNR; CDR2 reads FQNEAQ (reference sequence). Trimming cost V 8 bases and J 6 bases; bases outside gene matches: 19. This CDR3 comprises 16 residues. Here the CDR3 DNA reads TGTGCCAGCCGAAAGGAGGGAGGGCGAGCGCTCGCCGAGCAGTACTTC. Its translation: CASRKEGGRALAEQYF.

The V gene is TRBV7-6, the J gene TRBJ2-1; TRBD2 matches 11 bases. Germline V gene data show CDR1 as SGHVS and CDR2 as FNYEAQ. V lost 2 bases, J lost 2 bases, and 11 bases stayed unmatched. CDR3 length: 19 amino acids. CDR3 sequence reads: CASSLLSGGVRSAYNEQFF. The DNA of the CDR3 is TGTGCCAGCAGCTTACTTAGCGGGGGGGTTCGTTCGGCCTACAATGAGCAGTTCTTC.

This chain links TRBV5-1 with TRBJ1-1; D remains ambiguous. The CDR3 extends over 13 amino acids. Germline values: CDR1 SGHRS, CDR2 YFSETQ. Between the trimmed V and J ends, which lost 0 bases and 13 bases, there was a span of 16 bases. The CDR3 region is CASSLDTEGVGFF. The CDR3 bases are TGCGCCAGCAGCTTGGATACGGAGGGTGTCGGTTTCTTT.

This chain joins TRBV29-1 and TRBJ1-2; TRBD1 might be the D (6 bases). V was trimmed by 5 bases and J by 5 bases, leaving 12 bases between them. Germline V gene data show CDR1 as SQVTM and CDR2 as ANQGSEA. The CDR3 has 12 amino acids. The CDR3 reads CSVQKGTYGYTF. The CDR3 bases are TGCAGCGTTCAAAAGGGGACATATGGCTACACCTTC.

The chain has TRBV7-6 and TRBJ1-3, with a weak D call TRBD1 (6 bases). This CDR3 spans 16 amino acids. Germline V gene data show CDR1 as SGHVS and CDR2 as FNYEAQ. V was clipped by 5 bases and J by 0 bases, with 14 bases between them. CDR3 protein: CASSPLQGPSGNTIYF. The CDR3 DNA reads as TGTGCCAGCAGCCCCCTACAGGGTCCCTCTGGAAACACCATATATTTT.

The chain has TRBV3-1 (or the pseudogene TRBV3-2) and TRBJ1-2, with a possible D match to TRBD1 (6 bases). V dropped 0 bases and J dropped 5 bases, with 19 bases sitting between them. The CDR3 is 17 residues long. Germline CDR1 is LGHDT and CDR2 is YNNKEL (reference sequence). The CDR3 DNA sequence: TGTGCCAGCAGCCAAGAGACCGGCGGGGGGCGCAAATATGGCTACACCTTC. Protein: CASSQETGGGRKYGYTF.

This clone came up once. V gene TRBV28 combines with J gene TRBJ2-4, with TRBD1 identical over 9 bases. Trimming took 6 bases from V and 8 from J; bases not matched to a gene: 5. This CDR3 contains 13 residues. Germline V CDR1 and CDR2: MDHEN, SYDVKM. As DNA, the CDR3 is TGTGCCAGCAGGGGACAGGGAATTTACATTCAGTACTTC. The encoded protein is CASRGQGIYIQYF.

The CDR3 DNA reads TGCGCCAGCAGCTTGACGGGAGACTCCTGGTTGCCCTATGGCTACACCTTC. This codes for CASSLTGDSWLPYGYTF. The genes are TRBV5-1 and TRBJ1-2; D unclear. The ends were cut back, 1 base at V and 4 bases at J, with 20 bases in the middle. The germline gives CDR1 SGHRS, CDR2 YFSETQ. The CDR3 totals 17 residues.

The V call is TRBV24-1, the J call TRBJ2-1, with 11 bases matching TRBD2. The germline V gene encodes CDR1 KGHDR and CDR2 SFDVKD. Unmatched junction bases numbered 7, after V lost 9 bases and J lost 7 bases. The CDR3 length is 14 residues. Here the CDR3 reads CATGSGGGRNEQFF. The CDR3 coding sequence is TGTGCCACCGGTAGCGGGGGGGGCAGGAATGAGCAGTTCTTC.

For the CDR3, the DNA is TGTGCCAGTAAGCGGGGGGCGGAGACCGGGGAGCTGTTTTTT. Translation gives CASKRGAETGELFF. The chain has TRBV19 and TRBJ2-2; 9 nucleotides align to TRBD2. The germline V gene encodes CDR1 LNHDA and CDR2 SQIVND (reference sequence). This CDR3 is 14 amino acids long. The trim removed 7 bases at V and 5 bases at J, leaving 5 bases unmatched.

The chain has TRBV6-5 and TRBJ1-1; D remains ambiguous. This CDR3 spans 14 amino acids. V lost 6 bases to trimming and J lost 1 base, with 12 bases between them. In germline, CDR1 is MNHEY, CDR2 SVGAGI. CDR3 sequence (DNA): TGTGCCAGCAGGCTCGGAGATGGGAACACTGAAGCTTTCTTT. Translated, it gives CASRLGDGNTEAFF.

The sample holds one count of this clone. The chain is built from TRBV7-3 and TRBJ2-1; 11 nucleotides match TRBD2. Germline assignment: CDR1 SGHTA and CDR2 FQGTGA. With 5 bases clipped from V and 4 bases from J, the junction kept 10 bases outside the gene matches. CDR3 length equals 17 residues. The CDR3 protein is CASSPTSGGALYNEQFF. The CDR3 bases are TGTGCCAGCAGCCCTACTAGCGGGGGAGCTCTTTACAATGAGCAGTTCTTC.

The DNA for the CDR3 is TGCGCCAGCAGTGATCAAGAGCGGGTGTTCTCTGGAAACACCATATATTTT. Its translation: CASSDQERVFSGNTIYF. The chain is built from TRBV10-1 and TRBJ1-3; D gene unclear. Trimming shortened V by 3 bases and J by 0 bases, and 15 bases separated the two germline ends. CDR1 and CDR2 from the germline V gene are WNHNN and SYGVQD (reference sequence). CDR3 length: 17 amino acids.

The chain is built from TRBV6-2 or TRBV6-3 and TRBJ2-5; possible D gene TRBD2, 5 bases. CDR1 is MNHEY, CDR2 SVGEGT, per germline. The CDR3 spans 13 residues. V lost 2 bases to trimming and J lost 4 bases, with 8 bases between them. CDR3 sequence: CASSYPGLETQYF. The CDR3 DNA reads TGTGCCAGCAGTTACCCCGGACTAGAGACCCAGTACTTC.

The gene calls are TRBV10-2 and TRBJ1-1, with a tentative D call TRBD1 (6 bases). The ends were cut back, 8 bases at V and 5 bases at J, with 12 bases in the middle. Germline V gene lookup returns CDR1 WSHSY and CDR2 SAAADI. The length of the CDR3 is 12 residues. CDR3: CASHNRATEAFF. CDR3 sequence (DNA): TGCGCCAGCCATAACAGGGCTACTGAAGCTTTCTTT.

The V and J genes are TRBV2 and TRBJ1-3; D is possibly TRBD1 (6 bases). The V end was cut by 6 bases, the J end by 3 bases, with 12 bases between. CDR1 SNHLY and CDR2 FYNNEI come from the germline V gene. The CDR3 is 14 residues long. The DNA of the CDR3 is TGTGCCAGCAGGGTTACAGGGCTTGGAAACACCATATATTTT. Encoded protein: CASRVTGLGNTIYF.

The rearrangement joins TRBV27 to TRBJ2-7, with 8 bases identical to TRBD2. The CDR3 extends over 14 amino acids. Trimming took 8 bases from V and 3 from J; bases not matched to a gene: 9. From germline, CDR1 is MNHEY and CDR2 SMNVEV (reference sequence). CDR3 region: CASHPGTRVYEQYF. The CDR3 region has the DNA TGTGCCAGCCATCCCGGGACTAGGGTCTACGAGCAGTACTTC.

This sequence joins TRBV28 and TRBJ2-1, with 8 positions matching TRBD1. Germline-derived CDR1 and CDR2 are MDHEN and SYDVKM. The junction had 6 bases not matched to a gene; V was cut back by 6 bases and J by 2 bases. CDR3 length: 15 amino acids. In nucleotides, the CDR3 is TGTGCCAGCAGCGTCGACAGGGGAGCCTACAATGAGCAGTTCTTC. It is translated as CASSVDRGAYNEQFF.

This chain joins TRBV28 and TRBJ1-3; tentative D call: TRBD1 (6 bases). The CDR3 has 16 residues. The V gene's germline CDR1 is MDHEN and CDR2 SYDVKM. V lost 3 bases, J lost 2 bases, and 14 bases lay in between. The CDR3: CASSLGGPQAGNTIYF. CDR3 nucleotides: TGTGCCAGCAGTTTGGGGGGGCCCCAGGCTGGAAACACCATATATTTT.

The chain links TRBV27 to TRBJ1-6; D is ambiguous. CDR1 is MNHEY, CDR2 SMNVEV, per germline (reference sequence). The CDR3 has 19 amino acids. The ends were cut back, 0 bases at V and 0 bases at J, with 15 bases in the middle. The CDR3 protein is CASSLSSVKFSSYNSPLHF. The CDR3 nucleotides read TGTGCCAGCAGTTTATCTAGCGTTAAGTTCAGCTCCTATAATTCACCCCTCCACTTT.

V gene TRBV30 combines with J gene TRBJ2-1; a possible D gene is TRBD1 (5 bases). Germline lookup yields CDR1 GTSNPN and CDR2 SVGIG (reference sequence). V lost 4 bases, J lost 0 bases, and 7 bases lay in between. The CDR3 has 13 amino acids. The CDR3 DNA follows: TGTGCCTGGACAGGGTTCTCCTACAATGAGCAGTTCTTC. Translating it yields CAWTGFSYNEQFF. The variable domain in full, with the rest retrieved from reference TRBV30 and TRBJ2-1, is SQTIHQWPATLVQPVGSPLSLECTVEGTSNPNLYWYRQAAGRGLQLLFYSVGIGQISSEVPQNLSASRPQDRQFILSSKKLLLSDSGFYLCAWTGFSYNEQFFGPGTRLTVL.

The chain recombines TRBV6-1 with TRBJ2-7; weak D call: TRBD1 (5 bases). This CDR3 comprises 15 residues. V was pared by 2 bases and J by 3 bases, with 14 bases between. Germline CDR1 MNHNS, CDR2 SASEGT. The CDR3 coding sequence is TGTGCCAGCAGTGAACAGTTGGGCAGGGACTACGAGCAGTACTTC. Translated: CASSEQLGRDYEQYF.

The chain is built from TRBV28 and TRBJ1-2, with TRBD1 matching 8 bases. Unmatched junction bases numbered 12, after V lost 10 bases and J lost 8 bases. The germline V gene encodes CDR1 MDHEN and CDR2 SYDVKM. This CDR3 contains 13 residues. CDR3 in DNA: TGTGCCACACGAGGACAGGGCGGAGGAGGCTACACCTTC. It codes for CATRGQGGGGYTF.

The chain carries TRBV18 and TRBJ2-7; D possibly corresponds to TRBD2 (6 bases). This CDR3 region has 14 residues. Germline V CDR1 and CDR2: KGHSH, LQKENI. V gave up 6 bases and J gave up 0 bases, with 12 bases separating them. CDR3 region: CASSVGLGSYEQYF. CDR3 coding DNA: TGTGCCAGCTCGGTGGGACTGGGCTCCTACGAGCAGTACTTC. Supplemented by reference TRBV18 and TRBJ2-7, the full variable domain reads NAGVMQNPRHLVRRRGQEARLRCSPMKGHSHVYWYRQLPEEGLKFMVYLQKENIIDESGMPKERFSAEFPKEGPSILRIQQVVRGDSAAYFCASSVGLGSYEQYFGPGTRLTVT.